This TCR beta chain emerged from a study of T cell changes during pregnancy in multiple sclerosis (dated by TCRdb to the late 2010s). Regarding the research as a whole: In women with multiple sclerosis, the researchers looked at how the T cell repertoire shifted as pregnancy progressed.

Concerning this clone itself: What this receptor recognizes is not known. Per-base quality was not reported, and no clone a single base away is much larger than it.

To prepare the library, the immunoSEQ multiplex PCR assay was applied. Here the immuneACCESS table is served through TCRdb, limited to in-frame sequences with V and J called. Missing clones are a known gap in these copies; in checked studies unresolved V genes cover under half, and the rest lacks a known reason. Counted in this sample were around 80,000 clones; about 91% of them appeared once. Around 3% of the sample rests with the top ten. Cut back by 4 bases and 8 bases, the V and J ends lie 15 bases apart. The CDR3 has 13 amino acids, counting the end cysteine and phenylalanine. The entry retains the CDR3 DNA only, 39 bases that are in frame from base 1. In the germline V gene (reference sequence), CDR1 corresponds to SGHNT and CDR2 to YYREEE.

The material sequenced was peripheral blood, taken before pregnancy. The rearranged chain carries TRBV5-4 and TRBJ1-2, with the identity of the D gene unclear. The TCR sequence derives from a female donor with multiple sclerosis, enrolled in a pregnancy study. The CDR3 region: CASSLDVLSGYTF. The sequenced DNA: TGTGCCAGCAGCCTGGACGTACTGAGCGGCTACACCTTC.